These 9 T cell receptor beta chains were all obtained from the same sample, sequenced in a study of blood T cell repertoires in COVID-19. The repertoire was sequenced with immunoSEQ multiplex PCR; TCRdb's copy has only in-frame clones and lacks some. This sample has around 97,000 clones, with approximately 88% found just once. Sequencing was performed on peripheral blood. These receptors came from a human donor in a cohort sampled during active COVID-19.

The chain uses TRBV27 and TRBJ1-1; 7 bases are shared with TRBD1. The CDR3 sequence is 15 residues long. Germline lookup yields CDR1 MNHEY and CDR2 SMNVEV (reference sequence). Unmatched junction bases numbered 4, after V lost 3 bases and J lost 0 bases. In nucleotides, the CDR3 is TGTGCCAGCAGTTTGCCAGGGGGTATGAACACTGAAGCTTTCTTT. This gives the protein CASSLPGGMNTEAFF.

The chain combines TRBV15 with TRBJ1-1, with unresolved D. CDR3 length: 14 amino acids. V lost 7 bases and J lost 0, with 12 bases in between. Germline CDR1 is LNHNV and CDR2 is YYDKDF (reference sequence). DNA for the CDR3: TGTGCCACCAAAGGAGGCAGCCTGAACACTGAAGCTTTCTTT. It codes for CATKGGSLNTEAFF.

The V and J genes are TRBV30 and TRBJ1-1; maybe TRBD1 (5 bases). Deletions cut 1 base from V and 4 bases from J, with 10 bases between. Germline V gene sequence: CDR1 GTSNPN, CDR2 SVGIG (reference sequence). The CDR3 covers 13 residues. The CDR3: CAWSEGMGTEAFF. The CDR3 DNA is TGTGCCTGGAGTGAGGGGATGGGCACTGAAGCTTTCTTT.

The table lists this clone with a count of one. The CDR3 region has the DNA TGTGCCAGCAGGGGGACTAGCGGGGGACGGCGCTCCTACAATGAGCAGTTCTTC. Translated: CASRGTSGGRRSYNEQFF. This sequence joins TRBV11-2 and TRBJ2-1; 14 bases align to TRBD2. The CDR3 sequence is 18 residues long. The V and J ends lost 6 bases and 0 bases, in that order; junction bases with no gene match: 7. The germline V gene has CDR1 SGHAT and CDR2 FQNNGV.

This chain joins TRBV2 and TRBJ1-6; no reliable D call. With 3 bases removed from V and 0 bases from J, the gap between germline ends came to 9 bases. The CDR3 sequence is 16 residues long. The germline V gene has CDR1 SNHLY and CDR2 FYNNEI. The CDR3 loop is CASSEEASSYNSPLHF. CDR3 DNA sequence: TGTGCCAGCAGTGAGGAGGCTAGCTCCTATAATTCACCCCTCCACTTT.

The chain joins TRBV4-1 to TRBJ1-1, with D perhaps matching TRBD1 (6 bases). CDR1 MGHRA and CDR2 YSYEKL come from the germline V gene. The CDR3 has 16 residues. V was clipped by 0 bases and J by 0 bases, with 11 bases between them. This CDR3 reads CASSQESTGLNTEAFF. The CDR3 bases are TGCGCCAGCAGCCAAGAGTCTACAGGGTTGAACACTGAAGCTTTCTTT.

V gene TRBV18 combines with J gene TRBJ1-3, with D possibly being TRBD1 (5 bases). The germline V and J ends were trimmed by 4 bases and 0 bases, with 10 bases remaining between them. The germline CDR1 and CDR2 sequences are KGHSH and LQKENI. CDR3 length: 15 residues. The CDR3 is CASSLTVDSGNTIYF. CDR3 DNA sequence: TGTGCCAGCTCACTGACAGTAGACTCTGGAAACACCATATATTTT.

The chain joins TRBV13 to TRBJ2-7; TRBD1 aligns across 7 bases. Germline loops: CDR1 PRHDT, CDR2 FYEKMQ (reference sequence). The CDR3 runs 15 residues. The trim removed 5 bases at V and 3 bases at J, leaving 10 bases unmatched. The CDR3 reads CASSHSGQSVYEQYF. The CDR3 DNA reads TGTGCCAGCAGCCATTCGGGACAGTCAGTCTACGAGCAGTACTTC.

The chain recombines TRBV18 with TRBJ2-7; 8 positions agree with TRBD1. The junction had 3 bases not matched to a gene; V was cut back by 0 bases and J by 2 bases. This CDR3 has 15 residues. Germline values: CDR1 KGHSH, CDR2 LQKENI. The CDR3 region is CASSPPTGVAYEQYF. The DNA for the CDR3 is TGTGCCAGCTCACCACCGACAGGGGTAGCCTACGAGCAGTACTTC.